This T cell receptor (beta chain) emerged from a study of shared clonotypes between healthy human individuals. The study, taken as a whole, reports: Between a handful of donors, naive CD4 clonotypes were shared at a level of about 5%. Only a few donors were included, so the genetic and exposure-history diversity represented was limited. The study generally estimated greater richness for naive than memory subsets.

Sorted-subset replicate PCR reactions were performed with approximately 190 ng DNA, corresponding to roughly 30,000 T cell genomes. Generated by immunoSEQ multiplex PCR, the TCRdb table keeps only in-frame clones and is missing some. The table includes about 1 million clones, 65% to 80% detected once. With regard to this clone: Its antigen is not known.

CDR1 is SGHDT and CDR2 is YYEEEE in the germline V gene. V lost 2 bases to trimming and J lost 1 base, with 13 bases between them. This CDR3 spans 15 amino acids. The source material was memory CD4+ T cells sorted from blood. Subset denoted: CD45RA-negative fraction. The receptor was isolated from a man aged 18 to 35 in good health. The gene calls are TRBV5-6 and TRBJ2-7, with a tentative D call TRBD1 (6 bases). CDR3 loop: CASSFRGGPSYEQYF. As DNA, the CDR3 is TGTGCCAGCAGCTTCAGGGGCGGACCATCCTACGAGCAGTACTTC.